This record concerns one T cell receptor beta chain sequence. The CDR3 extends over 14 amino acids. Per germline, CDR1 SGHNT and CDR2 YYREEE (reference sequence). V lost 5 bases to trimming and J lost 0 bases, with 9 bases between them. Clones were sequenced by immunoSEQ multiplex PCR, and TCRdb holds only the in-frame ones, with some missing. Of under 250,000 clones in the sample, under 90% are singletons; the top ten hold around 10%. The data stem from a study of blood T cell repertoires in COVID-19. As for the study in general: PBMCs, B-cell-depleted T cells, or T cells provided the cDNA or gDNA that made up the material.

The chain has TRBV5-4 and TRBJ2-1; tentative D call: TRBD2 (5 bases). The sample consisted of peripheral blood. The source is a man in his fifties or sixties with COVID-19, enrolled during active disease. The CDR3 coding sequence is TGTGCCAGCAGTCTGGCGGGCTCCTACAATGAGCAGTTCTTC. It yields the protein CASSLAGSYNEQFF.